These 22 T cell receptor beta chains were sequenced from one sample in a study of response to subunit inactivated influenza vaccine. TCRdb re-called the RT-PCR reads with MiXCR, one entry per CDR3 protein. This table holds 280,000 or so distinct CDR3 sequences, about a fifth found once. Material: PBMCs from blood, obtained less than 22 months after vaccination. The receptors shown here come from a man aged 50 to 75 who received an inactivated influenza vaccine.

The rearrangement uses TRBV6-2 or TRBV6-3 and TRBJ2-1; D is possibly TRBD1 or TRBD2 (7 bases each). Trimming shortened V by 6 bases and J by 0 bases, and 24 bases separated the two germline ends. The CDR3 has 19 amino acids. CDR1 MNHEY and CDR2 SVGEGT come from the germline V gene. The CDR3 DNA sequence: TGTGCCAGCAGACCAGGGGGGGGGCGTCGCCGTGGCTCCTACAATGAGCAGTTCTTC. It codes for CASRPGGGRRRGSYNEQFF.

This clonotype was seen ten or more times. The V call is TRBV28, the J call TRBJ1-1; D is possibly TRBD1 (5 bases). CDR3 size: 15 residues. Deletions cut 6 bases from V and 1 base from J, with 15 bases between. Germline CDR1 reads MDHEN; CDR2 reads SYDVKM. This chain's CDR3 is CASSTAGLPNTEAFF. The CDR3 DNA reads TGTGCCAGCAGCACGGCGGGACTTCCGAACACTGAAGCTTTCTTT.

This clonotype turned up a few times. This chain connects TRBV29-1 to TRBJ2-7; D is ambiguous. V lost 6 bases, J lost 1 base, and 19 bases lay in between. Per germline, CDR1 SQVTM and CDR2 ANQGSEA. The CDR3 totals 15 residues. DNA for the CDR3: TGCAGCGTCTCCCAAAGTTCACAGAAATCCTACGAGCAGTACTTC. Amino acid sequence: CSVSQSSQKSYEQYF.

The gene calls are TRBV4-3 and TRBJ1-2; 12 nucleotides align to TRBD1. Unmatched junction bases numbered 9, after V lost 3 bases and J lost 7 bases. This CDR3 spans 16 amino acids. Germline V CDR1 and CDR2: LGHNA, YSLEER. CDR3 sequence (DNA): TGCGCCAGCAGCCACGGGACAGGGGGCGTCACCTCTGGCTACACCTTC. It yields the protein CASSHGTGGVTSGYTF.

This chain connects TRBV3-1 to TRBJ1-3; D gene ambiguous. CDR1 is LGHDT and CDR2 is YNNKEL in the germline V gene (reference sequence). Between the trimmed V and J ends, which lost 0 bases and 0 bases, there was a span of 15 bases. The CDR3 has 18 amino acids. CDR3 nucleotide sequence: TGTGCCAGCAGCCAAGATACGAACTCTCCGAGCTCTGGAAACACCATATATTTT. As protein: CASSQDTNSPSSGNTIYF.

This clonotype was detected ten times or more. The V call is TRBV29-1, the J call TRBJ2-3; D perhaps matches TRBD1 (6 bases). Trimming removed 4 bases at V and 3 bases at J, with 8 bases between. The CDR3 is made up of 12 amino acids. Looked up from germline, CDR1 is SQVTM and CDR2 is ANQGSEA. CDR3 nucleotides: TGCAGCGTTGGCCAGGGGACAGATACGCAGTATTTT. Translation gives CSVGQGTDTQYF.

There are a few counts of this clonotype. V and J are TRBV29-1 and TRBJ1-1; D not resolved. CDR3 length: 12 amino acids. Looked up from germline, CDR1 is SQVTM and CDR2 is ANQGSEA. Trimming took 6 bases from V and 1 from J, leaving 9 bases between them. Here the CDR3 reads CSVSSANTEAFF. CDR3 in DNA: TGCAGCGTGAGTTCAGCGAACACTGAAGCTTTCTTT.

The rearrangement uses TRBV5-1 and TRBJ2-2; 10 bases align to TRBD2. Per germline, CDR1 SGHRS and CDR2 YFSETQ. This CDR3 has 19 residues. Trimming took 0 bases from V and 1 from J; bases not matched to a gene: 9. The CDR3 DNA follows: TGCGCCAGCAGCTTGGGAAATAGCGGGGGGACTTTGAACACCGGGGAGCTGTTTTTT. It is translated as CASSLGNSGGTLNTGELFF. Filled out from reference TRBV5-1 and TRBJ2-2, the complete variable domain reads KAGVTQTPRYLIKTRGQQVTLSCSPISGHRSVSWYQQTPGQGLQFLFEYFSETQRNKGNFPGRFSGRQFSNSRSEMNVSTLELGDSALYLCASSLGNSGGTLNTGELFFGEGSRLTVL.

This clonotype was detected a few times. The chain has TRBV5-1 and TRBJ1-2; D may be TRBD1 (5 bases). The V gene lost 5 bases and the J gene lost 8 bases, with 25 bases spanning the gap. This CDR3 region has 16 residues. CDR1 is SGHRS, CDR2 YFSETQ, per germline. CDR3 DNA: TGCGCCAGCAGGCGAGATGACAGACAACTATGGCAAGGCTACACCTTC. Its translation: CASRRDDRQLWQGYTF.

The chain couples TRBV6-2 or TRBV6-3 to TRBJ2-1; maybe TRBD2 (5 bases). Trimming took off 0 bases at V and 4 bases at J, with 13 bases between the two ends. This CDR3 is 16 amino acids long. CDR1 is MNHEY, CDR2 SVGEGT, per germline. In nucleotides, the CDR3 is TGTGCCAGCAGTTACTCAAGCGGTGATTTTTACAATGAGCAGTTCTTC. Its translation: CASSYSSGDFYNEQFF.

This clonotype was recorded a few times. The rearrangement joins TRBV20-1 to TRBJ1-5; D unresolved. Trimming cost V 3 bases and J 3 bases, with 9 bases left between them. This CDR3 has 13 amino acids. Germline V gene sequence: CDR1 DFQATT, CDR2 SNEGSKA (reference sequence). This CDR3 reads CSARGGINQPQHF. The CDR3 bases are TGCAGTGCTAGGGGTGGGATCAATCAGCCCCAGCATTTT.

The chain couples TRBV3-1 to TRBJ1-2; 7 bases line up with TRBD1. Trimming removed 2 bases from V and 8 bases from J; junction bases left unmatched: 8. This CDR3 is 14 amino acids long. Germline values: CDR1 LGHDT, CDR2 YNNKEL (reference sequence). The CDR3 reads CASSQSDRASGYTF. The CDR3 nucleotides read TGTGCCAGCAGCCAATCCGACAGGGCCAGCGGCTACACCTTC.

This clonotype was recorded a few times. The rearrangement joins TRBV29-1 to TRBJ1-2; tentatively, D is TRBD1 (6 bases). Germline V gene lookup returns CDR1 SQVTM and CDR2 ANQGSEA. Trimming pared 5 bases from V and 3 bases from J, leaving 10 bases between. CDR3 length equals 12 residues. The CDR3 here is CSVRGKDYGYTF. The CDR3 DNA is TGCAGCGTTAGGGGGAAAGACTATGGCTACACCTTC.

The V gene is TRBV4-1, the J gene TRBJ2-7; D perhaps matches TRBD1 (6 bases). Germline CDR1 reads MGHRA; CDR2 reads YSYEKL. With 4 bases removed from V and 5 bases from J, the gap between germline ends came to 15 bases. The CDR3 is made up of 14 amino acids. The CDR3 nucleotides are TGCGCCAGCAGCCGACAGGTAGGGGCTAACGAGCAGTACTTC. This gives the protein CASSRQVGANEQYF.

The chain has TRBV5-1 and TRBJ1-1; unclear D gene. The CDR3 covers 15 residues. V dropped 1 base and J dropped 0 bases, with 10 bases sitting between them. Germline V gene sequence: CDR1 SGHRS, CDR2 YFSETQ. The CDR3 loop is CASSLFPEMNTEAFF. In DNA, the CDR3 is TGCGCCAGCAGCTTGTTCCCGGAGATGAACACTGAAGCTTTCTTT.

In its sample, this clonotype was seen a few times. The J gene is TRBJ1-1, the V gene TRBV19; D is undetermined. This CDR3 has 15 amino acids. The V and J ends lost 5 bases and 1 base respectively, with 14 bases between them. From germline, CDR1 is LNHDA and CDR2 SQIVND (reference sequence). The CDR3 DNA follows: TGTGCCAGTAGTTGGCGGGTCGGAGGGAACACTGAAGCTTTCTTT. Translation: CASSWRVGGNTEAFF.

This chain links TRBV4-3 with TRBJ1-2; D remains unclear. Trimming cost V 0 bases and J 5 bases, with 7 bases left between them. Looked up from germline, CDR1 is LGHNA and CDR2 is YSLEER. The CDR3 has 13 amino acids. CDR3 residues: CASSQDLEYGYTF. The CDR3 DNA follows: TGCGCCAGCAGCCAAGATCTGGAGTATGGCTACACCTTC.

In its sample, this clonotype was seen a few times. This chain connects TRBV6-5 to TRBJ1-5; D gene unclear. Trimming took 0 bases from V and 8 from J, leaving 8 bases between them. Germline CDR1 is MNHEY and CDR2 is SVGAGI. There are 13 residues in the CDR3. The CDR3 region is CASSYSRSEPQHF. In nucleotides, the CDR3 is TGTGCCAGCAGTTACTCGAGGTCGGAGCCCCAGCATTTT.

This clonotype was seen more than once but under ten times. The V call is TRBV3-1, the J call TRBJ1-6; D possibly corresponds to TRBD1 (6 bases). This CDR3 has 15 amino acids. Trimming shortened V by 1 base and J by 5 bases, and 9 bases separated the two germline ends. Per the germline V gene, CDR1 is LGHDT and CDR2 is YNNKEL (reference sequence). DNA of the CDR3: TGTGCCAGCAGCCAAGGGGGGGCTAATAATTCACCCCTCCACTTT. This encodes CASSQGGANNSPLHF.

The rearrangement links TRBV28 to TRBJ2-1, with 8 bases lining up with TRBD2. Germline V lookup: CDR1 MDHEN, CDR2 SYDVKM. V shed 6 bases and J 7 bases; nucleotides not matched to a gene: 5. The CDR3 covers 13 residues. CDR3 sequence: CASSGGAENEQFF. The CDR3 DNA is TGTGCCAGCAGCGGGGGGGCCGAGAATGAGCAGTTCTTC.

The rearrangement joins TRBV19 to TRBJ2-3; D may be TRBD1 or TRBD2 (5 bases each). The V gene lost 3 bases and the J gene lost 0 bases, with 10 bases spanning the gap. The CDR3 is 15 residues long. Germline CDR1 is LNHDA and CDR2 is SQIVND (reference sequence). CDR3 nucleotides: TGTGCCAGTAGTATGAGGGGCACTAGCACAGATACGCAGTATTTT. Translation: CASSMRGTSTDTQYF.

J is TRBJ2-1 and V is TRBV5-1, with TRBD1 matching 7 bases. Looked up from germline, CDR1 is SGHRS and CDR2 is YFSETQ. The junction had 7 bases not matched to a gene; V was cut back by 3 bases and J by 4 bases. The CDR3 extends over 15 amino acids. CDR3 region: CASSWTPGQYNEQFF. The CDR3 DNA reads TGCGCCAGCAGCTGGACTCCGGGACAGTACAATGAGCAGTTCTTC.